These 5 T cell receptor beta chains originate from one sample sequenced in a study of T cells after yellow fever vaccination. TCRdb re-called the 5' RACE reads with MiXCR, one entry per CDR3 protein. The sample shows some 150,000 distinct CDR3 sequences, approximately 6.6% of them seen only once. The sample in question was CD4+ T cells sorted from PBMCs, obtained 10 days after the yellow fever booster vaccination. The receptors derive from a man aged 25-45 years who received the YFV17D yellow fever vaccine.

The chain employs TRBV27 and TRBJ2-1; weak D call: TRBD1 (6 bases). Germline lookup yields CDR1 MNHEY and CDR2 SMNVEV (reference sequence). V lost 6 bases and J 7 bases, leaving 16 bases between the germline ends. CDR3 length equals 14 residues. Here the CDR3 DNA reads TGTGCCAGCAGCCCGGGCAGGGGAGAAAATGAGCAGTTCTTC. Protein: CASSPGRGENEQFF.

This clonotype occurred many times. The chain has TRBV15 and TRBJ2-1; D is unresolved. Germline CDR1 is LNHNV and CDR2 is YYDKDF (reference sequence). Trimming cost V 0 bases and J 10 bases, with 10 bases left between them. This CDR3 is built from 13 residues. This CDR3 is CATSRDQGREQFF. The CDR3 DNA follows: TGTGCCACCAGCAGAGATCAAGGGCGGGAGCAGTTCTTC.

This clonotype has ten or more counts. CDR3 coding DNA: TGTGCCAGCAGGGGGACTGCATGGGAGCAGTACTTC. Its protein is CASRGTAWEQYF. The chain joins TRBV7-2 to TRBJ2-7; perhaps TRBD2 as D (6 bases). This CDR3 spans 12 amino acids. Germline V gene data show CDR1 as SGHTA and CDR2 as FQGNSA. V lost 6 bases to trimming and J lost 7 bases, with 13 bases between them.

This clonotype was detected a few times. CDR3 coding DNA: TGTGCCAGCAGCTCCTACGCGGGAGAGACCCAGTACTTC. It codes for CASSSYAGETQYF. The chain recombines TRBV5-4 with TRBJ2-5, with D perhaps TRBD2 (5 bases). Looked up from germline, CDR1 is SGHNT and CDR2 is YYREEE (reference sequence). The CDR3 is made up of 13 amino acids. V was cut by 3 bases and J by 4 bases, with 10 bases left in between.

This clonotype came up a few times. V and J are TRBV11-2 and TRBJ2-7; 8 bases agree with TRBD2. The CDR3 runs 15 residues. Looked up from germline, CDR1 is SGHAT and CDR2 is FQNNGV. V was clipped by 2 bases and J by 4 bases; unmatched bases: 7. The CDR3 DNA reads as TGTGCCAGCAGCTTACAAAGCGGGAGTATTTACGAGCAGTACTTC. Amino acid sequence: CASSLQSGSIYEQYF.